The sequence of this TCR beta chain was determined in a study of blood T cell repertoires in COVID-19. On the study more broadly: Recovery among Cohort 3 donors was established by two negative PCRs, clearance, or symptom resolution. The United States, Italy and Spain were the sources of the acute and convalescent COVID-19 samples. Sources were T cells, B-cell-depleted T cells, or PBMCs; the material itself was cDNA or gDNA.

Adults between roughly 18 and 89 years of age took part from under 30 US areas. Per the germline V gene, CDR1 is SGHNT and CDR2 is YYREEE (reference sequence). Deletions cut 4 bases from V and 9 bases from J, with 19 bases between. CDR3 length: 14 amino acids. The protocol was immunoSEQ multiplex PCR, while the TCRdb copy is restricted to in-frame clones and leaves out a portion. Here the sample spans roughly 150,000 clones, around 80% being singletons. The sequenced sample consisted of PBMCs or T cells enriched from blood (not recorded which). The gene calls are TRBV5-4 and TRBJ1-1; D gene uncertain. The source of this sequence is a woman in her 70s in a cohort exposed to, infected with or recovered from COVID-19 (not recorded which). The CDR3 protein is CASSPVGSPPQAFF. DNA of the CDR3: TGTGCCAGCAGCCCGGTTGGGAGCCCCCCTCAAGCTTTCTTT.